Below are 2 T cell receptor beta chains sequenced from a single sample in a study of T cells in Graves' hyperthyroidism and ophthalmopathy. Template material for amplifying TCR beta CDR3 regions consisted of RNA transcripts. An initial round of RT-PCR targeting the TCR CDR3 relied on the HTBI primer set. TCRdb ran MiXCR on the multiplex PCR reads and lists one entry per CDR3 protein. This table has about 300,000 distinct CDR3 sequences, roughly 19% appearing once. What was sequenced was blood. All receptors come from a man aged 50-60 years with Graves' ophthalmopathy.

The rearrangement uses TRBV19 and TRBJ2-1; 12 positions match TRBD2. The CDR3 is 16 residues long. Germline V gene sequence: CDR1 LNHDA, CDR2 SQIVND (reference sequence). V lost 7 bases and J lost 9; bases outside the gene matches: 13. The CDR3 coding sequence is TGTGCCAGTACCCCCCCTCGACTAGCGGGAGTGGGTGAGCAGTTCTTC. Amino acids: CASTPPRLAGVGEQFF.

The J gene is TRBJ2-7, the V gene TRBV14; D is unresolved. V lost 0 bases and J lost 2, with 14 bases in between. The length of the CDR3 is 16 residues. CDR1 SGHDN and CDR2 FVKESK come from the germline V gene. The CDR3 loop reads CASSQEFVSETYEQYF. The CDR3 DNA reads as TGTGCCAGCAGCCAAGAGTTTGTCAGTGAGACCTACGAGCAGTACTTC.